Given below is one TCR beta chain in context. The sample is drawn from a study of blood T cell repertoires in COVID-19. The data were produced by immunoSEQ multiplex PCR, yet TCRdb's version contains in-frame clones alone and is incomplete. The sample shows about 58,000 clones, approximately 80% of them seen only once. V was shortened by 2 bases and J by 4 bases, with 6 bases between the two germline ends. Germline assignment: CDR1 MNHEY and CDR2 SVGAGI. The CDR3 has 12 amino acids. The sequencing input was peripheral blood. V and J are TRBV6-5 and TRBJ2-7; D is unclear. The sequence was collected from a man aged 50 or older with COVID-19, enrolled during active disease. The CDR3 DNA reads TGTGCCAGCAGTTACGACACATACGAGCAGTACTTC. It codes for CASSYDTYEQYF.